This T cell receptor beta chain was sequenced for a study of cytomegalovirus exposure and HLA in healthy donors. Generated by immunoSEQ multiplex PCR, the TCRdb table keeps only in-frame clones and is missing some. The data contain 200,000 or so clones, approximately 84% of them seen just once; the ten biggest clones take up less than 8.5%. As regards this clone: Antigen specificity is unknown.

Study-level points and caveats: Overall, roughly 160 TCR beta chains were annotated as cytomegalovirus-associated.

After removal of 8 bases from V and 2 bases from J, the junction contained 9 bases not matched to a gene. CDR3 size: 14 residues. Looked up from germline, CDR1 is MNHEY and CDR2 is SMNVEV (reference sequence). J is TRBJ2-7 and V is TRBV27; 7 nucleotides match TRBD1. The receptor was derived from a man aged 18 to 35 in good health and CMV-seropositive. The source material was PBMCs. The CDR3 spells CASFRQGNPYEQYF. For the CDR3, the DNA is TGTGCCAGCTTTCGACAGGGAAATCCCTACGAGCAGTACTTC.